These 8 T cell receptor beta chains were sequenced from one sample in a study of CD8 T cells in ankylosing spondylitis. Each CDR3 protein gets one entry after TCRdb re-called the 5' RACE reads with MiXCR. The table lists about 540,000 distinct CDR3 sequences, 10% to 15% of them singletons. For these TCRs, the target antigens are not known. Study-wide points: Characteristic of ankylosing spondylitis blood, it appeared, was a TCR beta motif comprising roughly eight highly homologous variants.

The sequencing sample was made of blood, either unsorted or a sorted T cell fraction (not recorded which). These receptors originate from a male donor with ankylosing spondylitis.

This clonotype occurred a few times. The chain recombines TRBV12-3 or TRBV12-4 with TRBJ1-6, with a possible D match to TRBD1 (6 bases). The V end was cut by 7 bases, the J end by 6 bases, with 13 bases between. CDR3 length: 14 amino acids. The CDR3 DNA follows: TGTGCCAGCACAAGGGGGTCAGGTAATTCACCCCTCCACTTT. Translation: CASTRGSGNSPLHF.

V and J are TRBV12-3 or TRBV12-4 and TRBJ2-3; 13 bases line up with TRBD2. The CDR3 spans 16 residues. With V trimmed by 5 bases and J by 4 bases, 6 bases remained unmatched. The CDR3 DNA sequence: TGTGCCAGCAGTAGGACTAGCGGGAGTTGGGCAGATACGCAGTATTTT. It encodes CASSRTSGSWADTQYF.

This clonotype showed up just a few times. The chain has TRBV3-1 and TRBJ1-2; 8 positions match TRBD1. Per the germline V gene, CDR1 is LGHDT and CDR2 is YNNKEL (reference sequence). This CDR3 spans 17 amino acids. The junction had 14 bases not matched to a gene; V was cut back by 4 bases and J by 4 bases. CDR3 amino acids: CASSRNPGTGGSYGYTF. As DNA, the CDR3 is TGTGCCAGCAGCCGCAACCCCGGGACAGGTGGGAGCTATGGCTACACCTTC.

This clonotype was observed a few times. The chain is built from TRBV20-1 and TRBJ1-1; TRBD1 matches at 10 bases. The CDR3 covers 15 residues. Germline V CDR1 and CDR2: DFQATT, SNEGSKA (reference sequence). The V segment lost 6 bases and the J segment 5 bases; nucleotides outside the gene matches: 12. This CDR3 reads CSALRDRGIQTEAFF. The CDR3 DNA sequence: TGCAGTGCCCTTCGGGACAGGGGTATTCAGACTGAAGCTTTCTTT.

The V gene is TRBV20-1, the J gene TRBJ2-1; no clear D gene. Germline lookup yields CDR1 DFQATT and CDR2 SNEGSKA (reference sequence). V lost 0 bases, J lost 4 bases, and 16 bases lay in between. This CDR3 region has 16 residues. CDR3: CSARDSTSSVYNEQFF. CDR3 nucleotides: TGCAGTGCTAGAGATTCCACCAGCTCCGTTTACAATGAGCAGTTCTTC.

This clonotype has only a few counts. The V call is TRBV5-1, the J call TRBJ2-1; perhaps TRBD2 as D (6 bases). The CDR3 loop spans 12 amino acids. With 4 bases removed from V and 14 bases from J, the gap between germline ends came to 16 bases. Germline V gene sequence: CDR1 SGHRS, CDR2 YFSETQ. The CDR3 is CASSHTDGRKFF. The CDR3 nucleotides are TGCGCCAGCAGCCACACCGACGGGAGAAAGTTCTTC.

This chain links TRBV20-1 with TRBJ1-5; the D is unclear. The CDR3 has 23 residues. From germline, CDR1 is DFQATT and CDR2 SNEGSKA (reference sequence). Trimming took off 0 bases at V and 0 bases at J, with 33 bases between the two ends. CDR3 nucleotides: TGCAGTGCTAGAGAAGCCGGGATTCTTTATGGGGAATTAGCGTCTTATAGCAATCAGCCCCAGCATTTT. This gives the protein CSAREAGILYGELASYSNQPQHF.

This clonotype was counted between two and nine times. The V call is TRBV19, the J call TRBJ2-1, with a tentative D call TRBD2 (6 bases). Trimming removed 4 bases from V and 4 bases from J, with 11 bases in between. Germline V gene data show CDR1 as LNHDA and CDR2 as SQIVND (reference sequence). The CDR3 contains 14 residues. The CDR3 DNA is TGTGCCAGTAGTAGGAGCGGGCCGTACAATGAGCAGTTCTTC. Its translation: CASSRSGPYNEQFF.